The 17 T cell receptor beta chains given below trace back to one sample, sequenced in a study of cytomegalovirus exposure and HLA in healthy donors. The PCR contained 60 Vbeta and 13 Jbeta primers. Method: immunoSEQ multiplex PCR; TCRdb's copy keeps in-frame clones and lacks some. The data contain roughly 160,000 clones, 87% of them seen just once; the ten biggest clones take up about 0.93%. The sequenced sample was PBMCs. The receptors originated from a woman in her 30s in good health and CMV-seronegative.

This clone turned up a few times. This chain links TRBV10-3 with TRBJ2-3; maybe TRBD1 (5 bases). This CDR3 is 14 amino acids long. The V gene's germline CDR1 is ENHRY and CDR2 SYGVKD. V was shortened by 5 bases and J by 1 base, with 10 bases between the two germline ends. The chain's CDR3 is CAISYQTGTDTQYF. In DNA form, the CDR3 reads TGTGCCATCAGTTACCAGACAGGCACAGATACGCAGTATTTT.

This chain joins TRBV7-9 and TRBJ1-1; 10 bases line up with TRBD1. Germline CDR1 SEHNR, CDR2 FQNEAQ (reference sequence). V lost 5 bases and J lost 0; bases outside the gene matches: 3. The CDR3 covers 15 residues. In DNA form, the CDR3 reads TGTGCCAGCAGCGGAGGGACAGGGGTGAACACTGAAGCTTTCTTT. Translation: CASSGGTGVNTEAFF.

This chain links TRBV21-1 with TRBJ2-7; the D segment call TRBD1 is taken from the table without a DNA check. TRBV21-1 constitutes a pseudogene. The CDR3 covers 12 residues. The CDR3 nucleotides read TGTGCCAGTTCTGAGTCGACAGACGAGCAGTACTTC. It yields the protein CASSESTDEQYF.

This clone was found once. The chain employs TRBV19 and TRBJ2-5; 8 bases line up with TRBD1. This CDR3 has 17 amino acids. Germline V gives CDR1 LNHDA, CDR2 SQIVND (reference sequence). Trimming took 11 bases from V and 2 from J; bases not matched to a gene: 19. The CDR3 is CAQGWDRRPMAQETQYF. DNA of the CDR3: TGTGCCCAGGGGTGGGACAGGCGACCAATGGCTCAAGAGACCCAGTACTTC.

The rearrangement uses TRBV6-5 and TRBJ2-5, with TRBD1 identical over 10 bases. Near its end, the DNA agrees better with TRBJ2-7, so the J call may be wrong. This CDR3 is 16 amino acids long. Per germline, CDR1 MNHEY and CDR2 SVGAGI. This CDR3 reads CASSYFGGQGAYEQYF. The CDR3 DNA reads as TGTGCCAGCAGTTACTTTGGTGGACAGGGGGCCTACGAGCAGTACTTC.

The chain couples TRBV7-2 to TRBJ1-1, with a weak D call TRBD1 (6 bases). V dropped 0 bases and J dropped 4 bases, with 6 bases sitting between them. Germline V lookup: CDR1 SGHTA, CDR2 FQGNSA. This CDR3 is built from 13 residues. CDR3 sequence reads: CASSLAQGTEAFF. Here the CDR3 DNA reads TGTGCCAGCAGCTTAGCACAGGGCACTGAAGCTTTCTTT.

The chain employs TRBV7-8 and TRBJ2-1; 14 bases are a match to TRBD2. The length of the CDR3 is 13 residues. Germline lookup yields CDR1 SGHVS and CDR2 FQNEAQ. Unmatched junction bases numbered 6, after V lost 5 bases and J lost 15 bases. The CDR3 region is CASSGTSGREAFF. CDR3 DNA: TGTGCCAGCAGCGGGACTAGCGGGAGAGAGGCGTTCTTC. The full variable domain, with the rest looked up from reference TRBV7-8 and TRBJ2-1, is GAGVSQSPRYKVAKRGQDVALRCDPISGHVSLFWYQQALGQGPEFLTYFQNEAQLDKSGLPSDRFFAERPEGSVSTLKIQRTQQEDSAVYLCASSGTSGREAFFGPGTRLTVL.

This clone was counted only a few times. CDR3 DNA sequence: TGTGCCAGCAGTTTAGGGGTAGCGGGAGGTTTCGGCGGCGAGCAGTACTTC. Amino acids: CASSLGVAGGFGGEQYF. The V call is TRBV27, the J call TRBJ2-7; 10 bases line up with TRBD2. The CDR3 covers 17 residues. CDR1 and CDR2 (germline): MNHEY, SMNVEV (reference sequence). J gave up 6 bases and V 2 bases, and 13 bases lay outside the gene matches.

There are a few counts of this clone. The chain employs TRBV2 and TRBJ1-1; TRBD1 might be the D (5 bases). There are 13 residues in the CDR3. From germline, CDR1 is SNHLY and CDR2 FYNNEI. Trimming shortened V by 4 bases and J by 5 bases, and 11 bases separated the two germline ends. The DNA of the CDR3 is TGTGCCAGCAGTGGGGGGGAATGGACTGAAGCTTTCTTT. This gives the protein CASSGGEWTEAFF.

V gene TRBV7-6 combines with J gene TRBJ2-2, with 10 bases identical to TRBD2. The length of the CDR3 is 17 residues. Trimming at V came to 5 bases and at J to 6 bases, leaving 12 bases not matched to a gene. Per the germline V gene, CDR1 is SGHVS and CDR2 is FNYEAQ. Here the CDR3 DNA reads TGTGCCAGCAGCGTTCAATTGTCCAGCGGGGGGGCCGGGGAGCTGTTTTTT. This codes for CASSVQLSSGGAGELFF.

This sequence joins TRBV9 and TRBJ1-2; 8 nucleotides line up with TRBD1. The junction had 0 bases not matched to a gene; V was cut back by 2 bases and J by 3 bases. CDR3 size: 13 residues. The V gene's germline CDR1 is SGDLS and CDR2 YYNGEE. The CDR3 DNA is TGTGCCAGCAGCGTGGACAGGGACTATGGCTACACCTTC. Protein: CASSVDRDYGYTF.

CDR3 sequence reads: CASSLVETGAGYTF. In nucleotides, the CDR3 is TGTGCCAGCAGCTTAGTAGAGACAGGGGCTGGCTACACCTTC. The V call is TRBV11-2, the J call TRBJ1-2, with 8 bases lining up with TRBD1. CDR1 SGHAT and CDR2 FQNNGV come from the germline V gene. Trimming at V came to 1 base and at J to 7 bases, leaving 5 bases not matched to a gene. This CDR3 is built from 14 residues.

The chain links TRBV10-3 to TRBJ2-3; D is ambiguous. The CDR3 consists of 12 residues. CDR1 and CDR2 from the germline V gene are ENHRY and SYGVKD. Trimming took off 4 bases at V and 10 bases at J, with 12 bases between the two ends. CDR3 sequence reads: CAISADSSAQYF. The CDR3 nucleotides read TGTGCCATCAGTGCCGACTCGTCTGCGCAGTATTTT.

This rearrangement joins TRBV19 to TRBJ2-1, with 10 nucleotides matching TRBD2. The CDR3 consists of 13 residues. Germline V CDR1 and CDR2: LNHDA, SQIVND (reference sequence). Trimming removed 6 bases from V and 9 bases from J; junction bases left unmatched: 5. CDR3 sequence: CASRGAGGSEQFF. CDR3 in DNA: TGTGCCAGTAGAGGAGCGGGAGGGAGTGAGCAGTTCTTC.

The V call is TRBV27, the J call TRBJ2-7; D is ambiguous. This CDR3 comprises 16 residues. The V gene's germline CDR1 is MNHEY and CDR2 SMNVEV (reference sequence). V shed 6 bases and J shed 2 bases, with 20 bases lying between them. As DNA, the CDR3 is TGTGCCAGCAGCTCTGACGTAGCAGCCCAAACCTACGAGCAGTACTTC. Protein: CASSSDVAAQTYEQYF.

The chain couples TRBV7-9 to TRBJ1-2, with 10 bases lining up with TRBD1. Germline CDR1 is SEHNR and CDR2 is FQNEAQ (reference sequence). V lost 5 bases to trimming and J lost 2 bases; unmatched junction nucleotides: 8. This CDR3 region has 16 residues. CDR3 amino acids: CASSAGDRGPNYGYTF. CDR3 DNA sequence: TGTGCCAGCAGCGCCGGGGACAGGGGCCCCAACTATGGCTACACCTTC.

The gene calls are TRBV4-1 and TRBJ2-5; 9 bases are a match to TRBD2. With the DNA end fitting TRBJ2-7 better, the J assignment may be wrong. This CDR3 comprises 15 residues. The germline V gene has CDR1 MGHRA and CDR2 YSYEKL. In nucleotides, the CDR3 is TGCGCCAGCAGCCAAGTGGGGACTAGCAGCGACGAGCAGTACTTC. Protein sequence: CASSQVGTSSDEQYF.